The 3 T cell receptor beta chains below come from one sample, sequenced in a study of blood T cell repertoires in COVID-19. Clones were read by immunoSEQ multiplex PCR, and TCRdb kept only the in-frame ones, dropping some. The sample includes about 43,000 clones, more than 75% of them seen just once. Sequencing input: peripheral blood. These TCRs come from a man aged 35-49 years with COVID-19, enrolled during active disease.

The chain employs TRBV5-1 and TRBJ2-3; a possible D gene is TRBD2 (5 bases). Germline-derived CDR1 and CDR2 are SGHRS and YFSETQ. The CDR3 has 17 residues. V was shortened by 5 bases and J by 2 bases, with 21 bases between the two germline ends. DNA for the CDR3: TGCGCCAGCAGTAGCCGACCCGGGGTCAATTACACAGATACGCAGTATTTT. Its protein product is CASSSRPGVNYTDTQYF.

This chain connects TRBV20-1 to TRBJ2-7, with TRBD1 matching 8 bases. The CDR3 has 11 residues. Germline V gene sequence: CDR1 DFQATT, CDR2 SNEGSKA (reference sequence). The CDR3 here is CSGGDSYEQYF. The CDR3 DNA reads TGCTCAGGGGGCGACTCCTACGAGCAGTACTTC.

The V and J genes are TRBV5-4 and TRBJ1-1; D possibly corresponds to TRBD1 (6 bases). Between the trimmed V and J ends, which lost 0 bases and 10 bases, there was a span of 13 bases. In germline, CDR1 is SGHNT, CDR2 YYREEE (reference sequence). The CDR3 spans 13 residues. The CDR3: CASSLAGERLAFF. DNA of the CDR3: TGTGCCAGCAGCTTGGCAGGGGAGCGACTAGCTTTCTTT. The variable domain in full, with the rest retrieved from reference TRBV5-4 and TRBJ1-1, is ETGVTQSPTHLIKTRGQQVTLRCSSQSGHNTVSWYQQALGQGPQFIFQYYREEENGRGNFPPRFSGLQFPNYSSELNVNALELDDSALYLCASSLAGERLAFFGQGTRLTVV.